A single sample gave rise to the 24 T cell receptor beta chains below, sequenced in a study of T-cell reconstitution after alpha-beta-depleted transplantation in children. Preparation of the TCRbeta library was carried out with unique molecular identifiers. MiXCR, applied by TCRdb to the PCR reads, yields one record per CDR3 protein. The table lists over 550,000 distinct CDR3 sequences, 8% to 11% of them singletons. Source: PBMCs from the stem cell graft donor, taken from the stem cell graft. The receptors were gathered from a human donor who donated a stem cell graft to a child with acute myeloid leukemia.

This sequence joins TRBV29-1 and TRBJ2-7, with D unclear. The CDR3 contains 12 residues. Germline assignment: CDR1 SQVTM and CDR2 ANQGSEA. V was trimmed by 1 base and J by 0 bases, leaving 4 bases between them. The CDR3, as DNA: TGCAGCGTTGAAGGGGTCTCCTACGAGCAGTACTTC. Translating it yields CSVEGVSYEQYF.

The chain employs TRBV6-1 and TRBJ2-5, with D possibly being TRBD2 (6 bases). The CDR3 extends over 14 amino acids. The V end lost 5 bases, the J end lost 2 bases, and 12 bases lay between the germline ends. Germline CDR1 MNHNS, CDR2 SASEGT. This CDR3 is CASSPGLTQETQYF. As DNA, the CDR3 is TGTGCCAGCAGTCCGGGACTCACACAAGAGACCCAGTACTTC.

This clonotype was counted at least ten times. This chain connects TRBV12-3 or TRBV12-4 to TRBJ2-1; possible D gene TRBD1, 6 bases. The CDR3 sequence is 16 residues long. With 2 bases removed from V and 3 bases from J, the gap between germline ends came to 14 bases. The CDR3 loop reads CASSLNRGTNYNEQFF. Written as DNA, the CDR3 is TGTGCCAGCAGTTTAAATAGAGGGACAAACTACAATGAGCAGTTCTTC.

The CDR3 reads CASSFPGLINLYEQYF. In DNA, the CDR3 is TGTGCCAGCAGTTTTCCCGGGCTCATAAACCTCTACGAGCAGTACTTC. The chain combines TRBV12-3 or TRBV12-4 with TRBJ2-7; no reliable D call. V dropped 3 bases and J dropped 3 bases, with 18 bases sitting between them. The CDR3 runs 16 residues.

This clonotype was counted between two and nine times. The rearrangement joins TRBV7-2 to TRBJ1-1; D uncertain. From germline, CDR1 is SGHTA and CDR2 FQGNSA. The CDR3 length is 13 residues. The V end was cut by 6 bases, the J end by 1 base, with 9 bases between. This CDR3 reads CASRNRPNTEAFF. The CDR3, as DNA: TGTGCCAGCAGAAACAGACCGAACACTGAAGCTTTCTTT. Looking up the rest from reference TRBV7-2 and TRBJ1-1 gives the full variable domain: GAGVSQSPSNKVTEKGKDVELRCDPISGHTALYWYRQSLGQGLEFLIYFQGNSAPDKSGLPSDRFSAERTGGSVSTLTIQRTQQEDSAVYLCASRNRPNTEAFFGQGTRLTVV.

The CDR3 is CASSLLTSGSRNEQFF. CDR3 DNA sequence: TGTGCCAGCAGCCTATTGACTAGCGGGAGCAGAAATGAGCAGTTCTTC. The rearrangement uses TRBV5-5 and TRBJ2-1; 12 positions agree with TRBD2. This CDR3 spans 16 amino acids. Germline assignment: CDR1 SGHKS and CDR2 YYEKEE (reference sequence). After removal of 4 bases from V and 7 bases from J, the junction contained 9 bases not matched to a gene. The variable domain in full, with the rest retrieved from reference TRBV5-5 and TRBJ2-1, is DAGVTQSPTHLIKTRGQQVTLRCSPISGHKSVSWYQQVLGQGPQFIFQYYEKEERGRGNFPDRFSARQFPNYSSELNVNALLLGDSALYLCASSLLTSGSRNEQFFGPGTRLTVL.

There are a few counts of this clonotype. V is TRBV4-2 and J is TRBJ2-7, with D perhaps given as TRBD1 or TRBD2 (6 bases each). CDR3 size: 15 residues. V lost 4 bases and J 1 base, leaving 14 bases between the germline ends. Germline CDR1 reads LGHNA; CDR2 reads YNFKEQ. CDR3 bases: TGTGCCAGCAGCCCGTCCGAAGGGGGGTCCTACGAGCAGTACTTC. Amino acids: CASSPSEGGSYEQYF.

The rearrangement joins TRBV7-2 to TRBJ2-7; weak D call: TRBD1 (6 bases). V dropped 3 bases and J dropped 7 bases, with 19 bases sitting between them. The V gene's germline CDR1 is SGHTA and CDR2 FQGNSA. This CDR3 comprises 15 residues. The CDR3: CASSFGQNVLGEQYF. DNA for the CDR3: TGTGCCAGCAGCTTCGGACAGAACGTCCTGGGGGAGCAGTACTTC.

This clonotype was seen only a few times. V is TRBV28 and J is TRBJ2-7, with TRBD1 as a possible D gene (5 bases). V was shortened by 3 bases and J by 3 bases, with 12 bases between the two germline ends. The V gene's germline CDR1 is MDHEN and CDR2 SYDVKM. This CDR3 is 14 amino acids long. CDR3 bases: TGTGCCAGCAGTTTTCAGGACATAGACTACGAGCAGTACTTC. Its translation is CASSFQDIDYEQYF.

The chain joins TRBV4-3 to TRBJ2-1; 11 nucleotides line up with TRBD2. This CDR3 is 19 amino acids long. Germline V gene lookup returns CDR1 LGHNA and CDR2 YSLEER. V shed 0 bases and J 3 bases; nucleotides not matched to a gene: 10. In DNA form, the CDR3 reads TGCGCCAGCAGCCAAGATTCGGTGGGACTAGCGGAGGACTACAATGAGCAGTTCTTC. Protein: CASSQDSVGLAEDYNEQFF.

This rearrangement joins TRBV12-3 or TRBV12-4 to TRBJ1-1, with no clear D. V was shortened by 2 bases and J by 3 bases, with 10 bases between the two germline ends. The CDR3 covers 14 residues. CDR3 coding DNA: TGTGCCAGCAGTTTAAAGGCTTCGGACACTGAAGCTTTCTTT. Translating gives CASSLKASDTEAFF.

The chain carries TRBV20-1 and TRBJ2-7; D is unclear. Deletions cut 3 bases from V and 3 bases from J, with 9 bases between. The CDR3 has 12 residues. Germline V gene data show CDR1 as DFQATT and CDR2 as SNEGSKA (reference sequence). The CDR3 nucleotides are TGCAGTGCTAGGGAGTGGGACTACGAGCAGTACTTC. This gives the protein CSAREWDYEQYF.

This clonotype was found a few times. This chain links TRBV6-1 with TRBJ2-3; perhaps D is TRBD1 or TRBD2 (6 bases each). This CDR3 contains 16 residues. Germline V gene sequence: CDR1 MNHNS, CDR2 SASEGT. V lost 5 bases and J 2 bases, leaving 17 bases between the germline ends. The CDR3 spells CASSPQGGSFTDTQYF. DNA for the CDR3: TGTGCCAGCAGTCCCCAAGGGGGGAGTTTCACAGATACGCAGTATTTT.

In DNA form, the CDR3 reads TGTGCCAGCAGTCCTCTGGGGGAGGGTTACAATGAGCAGTTCTTC. Protein product: CASSPLGEGYNEQFF. The chain uses TRBV12-3 or TRBV12-4 and TRBJ2-1; 7 bases map to TRBD2. Trimming took 5 bases from V and 4 from J; bases not matched to a gene: 8. The CDR3 is 15 residues long.

The chain is built from TRBV20-1 and TRBJ2-7, with D possibly TRBD2 on 6 matching bases. This CDR3 has 14 amino acids. The V and J ends lost 6 bases and 3 bases respectively, with 18 bases between them. Germline-derived CDR1 and CDR2 are DFQATT and SNEGSKA (reference sequence). The CDR3 here is CSAQQGGKRYEQYF. The CDR3 DNA is TGCAGTGCCCAGCAAGGCGGGAAGCGCTACGAGCAGTACTTC.

This clonotype was seen at least ten times. In DNA, the CDR3 is TGTGCCAGCAGCAGGAACGTAGCGGGAGGGCCGGGAGATACGCAGTATTTT. Amino acid sequence: CASSRNVAGGPGDTQYF. The chain combines TRBV7-3 with TRBJ2-3; 11 bases match TRBD2. This CDR3 comprises 17 residues. After removal of 5 bases from V and 5 bases from J, the junction contained 12 bases not matched to a gene. Germline V CDR1 and CDR2: SGHTA, FQGTGA. Full variable domain (outside the CDR3, taken from reference TRBV7-3 and TRBJ2-3): GAGVSQTPSNKVTEKGKYVELRCDPISGHTALYWYRQSLGQGPEFLIYFQGTGAADDSGLPNDRFFAVRPEGSVSTLKIQRTERGDSAVYLCASSRNVAGGPGDTQYFGPGTRLTVL.

The rearrangement links TRBV7-9 to TRBJ1-5; D is unclear. The germline gives CDR1 SEHNR, CDR2 FQNEAQ (reference sequence). CDR3 length: 13 amino acids. With 2 bases removed from V and 7 bases from J, the gap between germline ends came to 9 bases. Here the CDR3 DNA reads TGTGCCAGCAGCTTATCGGAAGCCCAGCCCCAGCATTTT. This gives the protein CASSLSEAQPQHF.

As concerns this clonotype: A much larger clone differs from this one at a single base, so this may be a read error. The V gene is TRBV20-1, the J gene TRBJ2-3, with 9 bases lining up with TRBD1. The CDR3 is 15 residues long. Germline CDR1 reads DFQATT; CDR2 reads SNEGSKA (reference sequence). The CDR3 bases are TGCAATGCTGCCGACCGGGACAGGGGCACAGATACGCAGTATTTT. It specifies CNAADRDRGTDTQYF.

The table lists this clonotype with a few counts. The genes are TRBV4-3 and TRBJ2-6; TRBD2 might be the D (5 bases). The V end lost 1 base, the J end lost 1 base, and 8 bases lay between the germline ends. Per the germline V gene, CDR1 is LGHNA and CDR2 is YSLEER. The CDR3 loop spans 16 amino acids. This CDR3 is CASSQGTSSGANVLTF. CDR3 bases: TGCGCCAGCAGCCAAGGGACTTCTTCTGGGGCCAACGTCCTGACTTTC.

This clonotype was detected ten times or more. The V gene is TRBV12-3 or TRBV12-4, the J gene TRBJ2-1; 10 bases are a match to TRBD2. V was pared by 8 bases and J by 5 bases, with 6 bases of the junction left unmatched. The CDR3 consists of 14 residues. The CDR3 spells CASGSSGRDNEQFF. CDR3 sequence (DNA): TGTGCCAGCGGTTCAAGCGGGAGGGACAATGAGCAGTTCTTC.

This clonotype was seen a few times. The V and J genes are TRBV28 and TRBJ2-3; possibly TRBD1 for D (7 bases). CDR3 length equals 14 residues. V lost 8 bases, J lost 13 bases, and 25 bases lay in between. CDR1 MDHEN and CDR2 SYDVKM come from the germline V gene. CDR3 sequence (DNA): TGTGCCAGCGGACAAACGGGGGACAGCGGGTTCAAGTATTTT. This sequence encodes CASGQTGDSGFKYF.

About this clonotype itself: The junction departs from the called germline gene at one end, perhaps through a read error. This chain uses TRBV20-1 with TRBJ2-1; D ambiguous. The CDR3 consists of 15 residues. In germline, CDR1 is DFQATT, CDR2 SNEGSKA (reference sequence). The CDR3 coding sequence is TGCTGTGCTAGGGATGGACGTCGACCAAACAATGAGCAGTTCTTC. Translation: CCARDGRRPNNEQFF.

The chain uses TRBV6-7 and TRBJ1-2; a possible D gene is TRBD1 (6 bases). TRBV6-7 is an ORF; its function is uncertain. Trimming removed 5 bases from V and 6 bases from J, with 13 bases in between. This CDR3 is built from 13 residues. The CDR3 region is CASSQGNWNGYTF. The CDR3 DNA follows: TGTGCCAGCAGTCAGGGGAATTGGAATGGCTACACCTTC.

The count of this clonotype is one. This chain joins TRBV3-1 and TRBJ2-2; 9 bases map to TRBD1. CDR3 size: 20 residues. The J segment lost 4 bases and the V segment lost 0 bases, leaving 15 bases of the junction unmatched. Germline CDR1 and CDR2: LGHDT and YNNKEL (reference sequence). The CDR3 protein is CASSQDLEDRGGLITGELFF. The CDR3 nucleotides read TGTGCCAGCAGCCAAGATTTAGAAGACAGGGGGGGCTTAATCACCGGGGAGCTGTTTTTT. The full variable domain, with the rest looked up from reference TRBV3-1 and TRBJ2-2, is DTAVSQTPKYLVTQMGNDKSIKCEQNLGHDTMYWYKQDSKKFLKIMFSYNNKELIINETVPNRFSPKSPDKAHLNLHINSLELGDSAVYFCASSQDLEDRGGLITGELFFGEGSRLTVL.